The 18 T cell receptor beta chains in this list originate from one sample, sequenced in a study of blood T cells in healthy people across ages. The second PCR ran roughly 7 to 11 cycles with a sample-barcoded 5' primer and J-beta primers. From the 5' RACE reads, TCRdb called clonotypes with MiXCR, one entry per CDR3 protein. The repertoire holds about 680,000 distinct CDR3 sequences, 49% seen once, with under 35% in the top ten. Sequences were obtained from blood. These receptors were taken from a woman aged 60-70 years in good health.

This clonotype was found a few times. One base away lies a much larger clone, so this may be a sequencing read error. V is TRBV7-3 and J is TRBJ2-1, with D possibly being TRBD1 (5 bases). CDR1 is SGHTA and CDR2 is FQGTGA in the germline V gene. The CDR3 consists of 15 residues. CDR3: CASSPGSVSYKEQFF. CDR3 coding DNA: TGTGCCAGCAGCCCAGGGTCGGTGTCCTACAAGGAGCAGTTCTTC.

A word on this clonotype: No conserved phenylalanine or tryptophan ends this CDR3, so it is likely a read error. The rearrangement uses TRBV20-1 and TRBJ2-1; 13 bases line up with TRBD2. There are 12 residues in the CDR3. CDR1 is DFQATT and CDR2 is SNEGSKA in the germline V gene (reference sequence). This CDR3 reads CRGLAGTDEQFV. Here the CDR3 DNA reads TGCAGGGGACTAGCGGGAACAGATGAGCAGTTCGTC.

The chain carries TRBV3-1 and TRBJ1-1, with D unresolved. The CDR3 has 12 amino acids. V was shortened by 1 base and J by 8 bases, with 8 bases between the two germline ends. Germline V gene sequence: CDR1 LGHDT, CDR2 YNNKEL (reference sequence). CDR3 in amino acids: CASSQAGKEAFF. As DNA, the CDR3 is TGTGCCAGCAGCCAAGCCGGGAAGGAAGCTTTCTTT. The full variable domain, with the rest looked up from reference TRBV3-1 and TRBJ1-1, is DTAVSQTPKYLVTQMGNDKSIKCEQNLGHDTMYWYKQDSKKFLKIMFSYNNKELIINETVPNRFSPKSPDKAHLNLHINSLELGDSAVYFCASSQAGKEAFFGQGTRLTVV.

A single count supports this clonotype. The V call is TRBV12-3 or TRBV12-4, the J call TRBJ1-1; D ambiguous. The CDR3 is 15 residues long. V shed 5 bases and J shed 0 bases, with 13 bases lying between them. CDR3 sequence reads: CASSIDATMNTEAFF. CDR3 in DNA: TGTGCCAGCAGTATCGATGCAACCATGAACACTGAAGCTTTCTTT.

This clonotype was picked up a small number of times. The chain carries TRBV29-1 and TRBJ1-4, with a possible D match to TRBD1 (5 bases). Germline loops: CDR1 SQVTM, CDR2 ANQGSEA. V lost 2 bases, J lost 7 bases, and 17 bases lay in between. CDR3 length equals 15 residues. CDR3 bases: TGCAGCGTTGAAATTTCGGGACGGGGGTCTGAAAAACTGTTTTTT. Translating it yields CSVEISGRGSEKLFF.

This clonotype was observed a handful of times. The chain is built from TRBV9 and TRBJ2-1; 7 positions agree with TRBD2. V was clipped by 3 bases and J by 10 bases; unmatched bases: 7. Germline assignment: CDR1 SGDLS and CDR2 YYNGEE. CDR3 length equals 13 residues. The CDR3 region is CASSAAPGLEQFF. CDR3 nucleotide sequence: TGTGCCAGCAGCGCCGCTCCGGGACTAGAGCAGTTCTTC.

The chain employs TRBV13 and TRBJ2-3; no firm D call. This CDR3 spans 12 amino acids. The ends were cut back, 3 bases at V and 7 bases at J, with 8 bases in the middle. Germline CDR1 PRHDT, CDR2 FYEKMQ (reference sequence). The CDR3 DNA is TGTGCCAGCAGCTTTCAGGATAATACGCAGTATTTT. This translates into CASSFQDNTQYF.

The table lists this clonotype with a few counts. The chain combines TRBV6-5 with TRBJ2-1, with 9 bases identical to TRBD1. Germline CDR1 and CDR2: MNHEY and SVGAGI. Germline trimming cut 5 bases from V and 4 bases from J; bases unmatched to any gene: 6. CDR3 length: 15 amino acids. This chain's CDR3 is CASSDPGTGYNEQFF. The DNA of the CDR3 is TGTGCCAGCAGTGACCCCGGGACAGGGTACAATGAGCAGTTCTTC.

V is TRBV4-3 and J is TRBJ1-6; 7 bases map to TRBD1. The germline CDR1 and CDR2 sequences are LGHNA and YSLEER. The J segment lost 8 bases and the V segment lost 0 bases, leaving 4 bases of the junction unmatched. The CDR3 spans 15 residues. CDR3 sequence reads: CASSQETGVYSPLHF. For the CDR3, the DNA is TGCGCCAGCAGCCAAGAAACAGGGGTCTATTCACCCCTCCACTTT.

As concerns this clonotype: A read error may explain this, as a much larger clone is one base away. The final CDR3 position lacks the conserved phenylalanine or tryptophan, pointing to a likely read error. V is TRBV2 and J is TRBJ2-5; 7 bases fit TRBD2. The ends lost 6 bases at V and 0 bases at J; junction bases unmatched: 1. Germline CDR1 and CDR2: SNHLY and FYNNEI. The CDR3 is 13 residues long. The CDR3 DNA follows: TGTGCCAGCAGCCGGGGGGACCAAGAGACCCAGTACCTC. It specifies CASSRGDQETQYL.

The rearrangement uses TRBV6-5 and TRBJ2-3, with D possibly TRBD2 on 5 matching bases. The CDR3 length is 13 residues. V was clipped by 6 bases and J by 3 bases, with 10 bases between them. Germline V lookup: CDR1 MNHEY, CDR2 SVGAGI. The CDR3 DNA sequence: TGTGCCAGCAGGGTGAGCGGAACAGATACGCAGTATTTT. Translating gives CASRVSGTDTQYF.

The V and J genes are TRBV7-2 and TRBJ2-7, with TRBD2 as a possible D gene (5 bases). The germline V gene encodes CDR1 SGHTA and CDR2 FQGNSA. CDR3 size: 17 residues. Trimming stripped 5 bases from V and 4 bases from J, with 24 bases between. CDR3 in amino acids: CASSPRSAAGPFYEQYF. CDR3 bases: TGTGCCAGCAGCCCGCGGTCCGCGGCGGGTCCGTTTTACGAGCAGTACTTC.

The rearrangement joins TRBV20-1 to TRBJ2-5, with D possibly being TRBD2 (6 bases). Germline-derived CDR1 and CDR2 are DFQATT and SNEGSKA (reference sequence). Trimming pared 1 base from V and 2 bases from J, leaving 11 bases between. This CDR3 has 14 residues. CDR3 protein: CSARVGGEQETQYF. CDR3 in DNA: TGCAGTGCTAGAGTGGGCGGGGAACAAGAGACCCAGTACTTC.

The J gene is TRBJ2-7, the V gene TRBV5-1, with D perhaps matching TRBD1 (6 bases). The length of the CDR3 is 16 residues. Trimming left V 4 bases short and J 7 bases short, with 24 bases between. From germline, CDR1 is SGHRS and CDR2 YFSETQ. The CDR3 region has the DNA TGCGCCAGCAGCCTACTCCAGGGGCAGGCCTACAAGGAGCAGTACTTC. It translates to CASSLLQGQAYKEQYF.

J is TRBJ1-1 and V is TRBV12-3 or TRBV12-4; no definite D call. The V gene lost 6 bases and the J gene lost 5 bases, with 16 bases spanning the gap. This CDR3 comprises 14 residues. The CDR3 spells CASSPPSRQTEAFF. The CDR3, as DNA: TGTGCCAGCAGCCCCCCCTCCAGGCAAACTGAAGCTTTCTTT.

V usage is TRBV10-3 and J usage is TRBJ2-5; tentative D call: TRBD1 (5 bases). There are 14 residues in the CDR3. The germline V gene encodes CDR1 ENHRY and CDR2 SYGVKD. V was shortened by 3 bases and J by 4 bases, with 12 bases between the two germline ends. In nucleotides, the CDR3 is TGTGCCATCAGTGAACCTCAGGGTGGAGAGACCCAGTACTTC. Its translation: CAISEPQGGETQYF.

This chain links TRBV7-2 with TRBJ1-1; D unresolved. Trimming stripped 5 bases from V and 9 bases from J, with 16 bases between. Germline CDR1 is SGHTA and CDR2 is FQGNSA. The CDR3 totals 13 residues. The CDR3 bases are TGTGCCAGCAGCCCAAGGACGGATACCAAAGCTTTCTTT. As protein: CASSPRTDTKAFF.

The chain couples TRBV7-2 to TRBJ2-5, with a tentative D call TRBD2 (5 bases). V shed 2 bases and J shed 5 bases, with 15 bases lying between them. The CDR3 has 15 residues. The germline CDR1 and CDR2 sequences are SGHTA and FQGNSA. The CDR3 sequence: CASSLPLVGVETQYF. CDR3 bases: TGTGCCAGCAGCTTACCACTAGTGGGAGTGGAGACCCAGTACTTC.